Below, one TCR beta chain is given with its context. Assay: immunoSEQ multiplex PCR; the TCRdb copy retains only in-frame clones and omits some. This repertoire shows about 79,000 clones, around 90% found once; its top ten account for 4.1%. This entry comes from a study of OX40 agonist ivuxolimab in advanced cancers. Per germline, CDR1 GTSNPN and CDR2 SVGIG (reference sequence). This CDR3 is 12 amino acids long. Losses at the gene ends were 5 bases for V and 3 bases for J; bases not matched to a gene: 0. Sequenced material: CD4+ or CD8+ T cells sorted from blood, taken in a trial of the OX40 agonist ivuxolimab. This chain joins TRBV30 and TRBJ1-1; 10 bases are a match to TRBD1. The TCR originated in an adult with an advanced solid tumor such as melanoma, head and neck, liver or kidney cancer. CDR3 coding DNA: TGTGCCTGGGGACAGGGGGACACTGAAGCTTTCTTT. It codes for CAWGQGDTEAFF.